The source of this T cell receptor (beta chain) is a study of T cell changes during pregnancy in multiple sclerosis. Germline-derived CDR1 and CDR2 are SEHNR and FQNEAQ (reference sequence). This CDR3 region has 11 residues. V shed 4 bases and J shed 4 bases, with 4 bases lying between them. The protocol was immunoSEQ multiplex PCR, while the TCRdb copy is restricted to in-frame clones and leaves out a portion. The sample consists of some 80,000 clones, 70% to 90% of them appearing once. The receptor comes from a female donor in good health, enrolled as a control in a pregnancy study. Sequencing was performed on peripheral blood, taken in the first trimester of pregnancy. The gene calls are TRBV7-9 and TRBJ2-5; D ambiguous. CDR3 residues: CASSSGETQYF. In DNA form, the CDR3 reads TGTGCCAGCAGCTCGGGAGAGACCCAGTACTTC.